These 15 T cell receptor beta chains were all obtained from the same sample, sequenced in a study of T-cell reconstitution after alpha-beta-depleted transplantation in children. During its preparation, the TCRbeta library received unique molecular identifiers. TCRdb re-analysed the PCR reads in MiXCR, keeping a single row per CDR3 protein. The sample has about 980,000 distinct CDR3 sequences, about 31% seen once. The material was PBMCs, mostly from graft donor cells, obtained 360 days after TCRalphabeta/CD19-depleted stem cell transplant. The receptor source for this set is a boy in the first two years of life who had a stem cell transplant for SCID, so the T cells may come from the graft donor.

In its sample, this clonotype was seen a few times. This chain joins TRBV20-1 and TRBJ2-3; possibly TRBD1 for D (5 bases). Germline V gene lookup returns CDR1 DFQATT and CDR2 SNEGSKA (reference sequence). V was pared by 5 bases and J by 4 bases, with 13 bases between. CDR3 length: 13 amino acids. CDR3 amino acids: CSAQGVLSDTQYF. CDR3 coding DNA: TGCAGTGCTCAAGGGGTTTTATCAGATACGCAGTATTTT.

This clonotype came up many times. The V gene is TRBV4-1, the J gene TRBJ1-1; D uncertain. The CDR3 runs to 16 residues. The germline V gene encodes CDR1 MGHRA and CDR2 YSYEKL. V dropped 1 base and J dropped 0 bases, with 12 bases sitting between them. As DNA, the CDR3 is TGCGCCAGCAGCCAAGGTTCCCCGATTATGAACACTGAAGCTTTCTTT. Protein sequence: CASSQGSPIMNTEAFF.

The chain is built from TRBV27 and TRBJ2-7; 7 bases align to TRBD1. This CDR3 is built from 13 residues. Germline V CDR1 and CDR2: MNHEY, SMNVEV (reference sequence). Trimming cost V 5 bases and J 3 bases; bases outside gene matches: 4. CDR3 region: CASSTDRFYEQYF. The CDR3 bases are TGTGCCAGCAGTACGGACAGGTTCTACGAGCAGTACTTC.

This rearrangement joins TRBV12-3 or TRBV12-4 to TRBJ2-3, with 8 positions matching TRBD2. The length of the CDR3 is 16 residues. Losses at the gene ends were 3 bases for V and 7 bases for J; bases not matched to a gene: 12. As DNA, the CDR3 is TGTGCCAGCAGTTTTCAGCGGGGGACCGCACAGCATACGCAGTATTTT. It encodes CASSFQRGTAQHTQYF.

This clonotype was detected a few times. The chain has TRBV12-3 or TRBV12-4 and TRBJ2-1, with TRBD1 identical over 10 bases. The CDR3 is made up of 15 amino acids. Trimming cost V 4 bases and J 6 bases; bases outside gene matches: 6. The CDR3 DNA follows: TGTGCCAGCAGTTCCCGGGACAGGGGCGTCAATGAGCAGTTCTTC. Its translation: CASSSRDRGVNEQFF.

The CDR3 bases are TGTGCCAGCAGCGCCGCGGGCAAGGGAACCGGGGAGCTGTTTTTT. Its protein product is CASSAAGKGTGELFF. This chain uses TRBV28 with TRBJ2-2; D may be TRBD2 (5 bases). CDR1 and CDR2 from the germline V gene are MDHEN and SYDVKM. The CDR3 totals 15 residues. V lost 6 bases and J lost 5, with 16 bases in between.

The chain recombines TRBV27 with TRBJ1-2, with TRBD1 identical over 9 bases. Looked up from germline, CDR1 is MNHEY and CDR2 is SMNVEV (reference sequence). J was trimmed by 8 bases and V by 10 bases; bases with no gene match: 14. This CDR3 has 14 residues. The CDR3 protein is CATGTGTLVSGYTF. CDR3 DNA sequence: TGTGCCACCGGGACAGGGACCCTTGTTAGCGGCTACACCTTC.

This clonotype occurred a few times. The rearrangement uses TRBV27 and TRBJ2-7; D may be TRBD1 (6 bases). Germline CDR1 MNHEY, CDR2 SMNVEV (reference sequence). V shed 6 bases and J shed 2 bases, with 17 bases lying between them. The CDR3 is made up of 15 amino acids. Written as DNA, the CDR3 is TGTGCCAGCAGCCTCTGGCCACAGGGTCCCTACGAGCAGTACTTC. Its translation: CASSLWPQGPYEQYF.

The sample holds a few counts of this clonotype. One junction end disagrees with the germline gene, perhaps due to a read error. The gene calls are TRBV12-3 or TRBV12-4 and TRBJ2-1; TRBD1 aligns across 9 bases. This CDR3 comprises 15 residues. The CDR3 here is CASSLGQGLNNEQFF. The CDR3 coding sequence is TGCGCCAGCAGCTTGGGACAGGGCTTGAACAATGAGCAGTTCTTC.

The V gene is TRBV18, the J gene TRBJ2-7; D tentatively reads TRBD1 or TRBD2 (5 bases each). From germline, CDR1 is KGHSH and CDR2 LQKENI. The CDR3 is 21 amino acids. With 4 bases removed from V and 2 bases from J, the gap between germline ends came to 33 bases. CDR3 region: CASSLSTNNYIEGRRTYEQYF. The CDR3 bases are TGTGCCAGCTCACTATCCACCAATAACTACATAGAGGGGCGACGGACCTACGAGCAGTACTTC.

This clonotype has a handful of counts. The chain employs TRBV28 and TRBJ2-3; D possibly corresponds to TRBD1 (6 bases). Trimming shortened V by 2 bases and J by 0 bases, and 15 bases separated the two germline ends. Germline CDR1 MDHEN, CDR2 SYDVKM. CDR3 length: 17 residues. The CDR3 DNA reads as TGTGCCAGCAGTTTAGTGTTGGGGGCGCCTAGCACAGATACGCAGTATTTT. As protein: CASSLVLGAPSTDTQYF. Together with reference TRBV28 and TRBJ2-3, the CDR3 gives the full variable domain: DVKVTQSSRYLVKRTGEKVFLECVQDMDHENMFWYRQDPGLGLRLIYFSYDVKMKEKGDIPEGYSVSREKKERFSLILESASTNQTSMYLCASSLVLGAPSTDTQYFGPGTRLTVL.

The chain uses TRBV12-3 or TRBV12-4 and TRBJ2-5; 8 bases agree with TRBD2. The CDR3 runs 16 residues. With 6 bases clipped from V and 2 bases from J, the junction kept 11 bases outside the gene matches. The chain's CDR3 is CASSKDPGGVQETQYF. For the CDR3, the DNA is TGTGCCAGCAGCAAGGATCCCGGGGGGGTGCAAGAGACCCAGTACTTC.

This clonotype turned up a few times. The rearrangement joins TRBV7-2 to TRBJ2-7; D may be TRBD1 (6 bases). This CDR3 comprises 16 residues. Looked up from germline, CDR1 is SGHTA and CDR2 is FQGNSA. Trimming took 5 bases from V and 0 from J, leaving 17 bases between them. The CDR3 sequence is CASSGMGAPLSYEQYF. The DNA for the CDR3 is TGTGCCAGCAGCGGGATGGGGGCCCCCCTCTCCTACGAGCAGTACTTC.

This clonotype was counted a few times. J is TRBJ2-7 and V is TRBV12-3 or TRBV12-4, with D tentatively TRBD1 (6 bases). Trimming took 5 bases from V and 8 from J, leaving 22 bases between them. The CDR3 is made up of 15 amino acids. CDR3 region: CASSPDSSSSAKQYF. CDR3 nucleotide sequence: TGTGCCAGCAGTCCGGACAGCTCCTCCTCTGCTAAGCAGTACTTC.

This clonotype has a handful of counts. The rearrangement joins TRBV5-5 to TRBJ1-3; D uncertain. V was pared by 4 bases and J by 0 bases, with 8 bases between. Germline V gene data show CDR1 as SGHKS and CDR2 as YYEKEE (reference sequence). The CDR3 extends over 14 amino acids. The CDR3 nucleotides read TGTGCCAGCAGCCGGTTTCGCTCTGGAAACACCATATATTTT. Translation gives CASSRFRSGNTIYF. Filled out from reference TRBV5-5 and TRBJ1-3, the complete variable domain reads DAGVTQSPTHLIKTRGQQVTLRCSPISGHKSVSWYQQVLGQGPQFIFQYYEKEERGRGNFPDRFSARQFPNYSSELNVNALLLGDSALYLCASSRFRSGNTIYFGEGSWLTVV.